Shown below are 25 T cell receptor beta chains from a single sample sequenced in a study of T-cell reconstitution after alpha-beta-depleted transplantation in children (dated by TCRdb to the mid-2010s). Library creation used PCR. The sequencer was an Illumina HiSeq 2500. Molecular barcoding was employed in the preparation of TCR libraries, with unique molecular identifiers being used to normalize TCRbeta repertoire quantification. TCRdb reanalyzed the raw reads on its own, using fastp at Q25 for trimming and MiXCR for clone calling, and kept in-frame beta chains. Rows are combined by CDR3 protein, so each entry shows the most common genes and DNA. The sample table shows about 610,000 distinct CDR3 sequences, and roughly a tenth are seen once. The top ten clonotypes cover roughly 3.9% of the sample. The sequenced sample was PBMCs from the stem cell graft donor, obtained from the stem cell graft. The receptors derive from a human donor who donated a stem cell graft to a child with acute myeloid leukemia.

The rearrangement links TRBV7-2 to TRBJ1-2; 9 nucleotides line up with TRBD1. V shed 0 bases, J shed 4 bases, and the junction held 6 bases outside the gene matches. The CDR3 contains 16 residues. Germline V CDR1 and CDR2: SGHTA, FQGNSA. CDR3 bases: TGTGCCAGCAGCTTAGCGGGACAGGGAGCATCCTATGGCTACACCTTC. It is translated as CASSLAGQGASYGYTF.

This clonotype was recorded many times. The CDR3: CASRIMGSSTDTQYF. CDR3 bases: TGCGCCAGCCGCATAATGGGGTCTTCCACAGATACGCAGTATTTT. The gene calls are TRBV5-1 and TRBJ2-3; D unclear. V was trimmed by 7 bases and J by 2 bases, leaving 17 bases between them. CDR1 is SGHRS and CDR2 is YFSETQ in the germline V gene. CDR3 length: 15 residues.

At least ten counts were recorded for this clonotype. The chain's CDR3 is CASSRGQGETQYF. For the CDR3, the DNA is TGTGCCAGCAGCCGAGGACAGGGTGAGACCCAGTACTTC. V is TRBV6-1 and J is TRBJ2-5; TRBD1 aligns across 8 bases. CDR3 length: 13 residues. Germline values: CDR1 MNHNS, CDR2 SASEGT. The ends lost 6 bases at V and 5 bases at J; junction bases unmatched: 5.

Many counts were recorded for this clonotype. This chain uses TRBV5-5 with TRBJ1-1, with TRBD1 identical over 9 bases. This CDR3 contains 16 residues. With 4 bases clipped from V and 5 bases from J, the junction kept 12 bases outside the gene matches. CDR1 SGHKS and CDR2 YYEKEE come from the germline V gene (reference sequence). CDR3 in DNA: TGTGCCAGCAGCCCGCGACCATCCGGGACAGGGACTGAAGCTTTCTTT. This encodes CASSPRPSGTGTEAFF.

DNA for the CDR3: TGCAGTGCTGTCGCGTCGACTAGCGGGAGGGCCGGGGGAGATACGCAGTATTTT. Protein: CSAVASTSGRAGGDTQYF. This chain links TRBV20-1 with TRBJ2-3; 14 nucleotides align to TRBD2. The V gene's germline CDR1 is DFQATT and CDR2 SNEGSKA (reference sequence). CDR3 length equals 18 residues. With 5 bases clipped from V and 5 bases from J, the junction kept 15 bases outside the gene matches.

This clonotype was seen a few times. This chain links TRBV12-3 or TRBV12-4 with TRBJ2-7; TRBD1 aligns across 7 bases. J was trimmed by 0 bases and V by 6 bases; bases with no gene match: 11. The CDR3 runs to 16 residues. The CDR3 nucleotides read TGTGCCAGCAGCCATCAAATCGGGACAGCCTCCTACGAGCAGTACTTC. Protein: CASSHQIGTASYEQYF.

This clonotype appeared many times. V usage is TRBV10-3 and J usage is TRBJ2-1; possibly TRBD1 for D (5 bases). The CDR3 has 13 residues. V dropped 6 bases and J dropped 6 bases, with 12 bases sitting between them. Per germline, CDR1 ENHRY and CDR2 SYGVKD. DNA of the CDR3: TGTGCCATCAGAGGGGCCATGTCCAATGAGCAGTTCTTC. Translation: CAIRGAMSNEQFF.

The chain carries TRBV7-8 and TRBJ1-5; 8 nucleotides agree with TRBD1. CDR1 SGHVS and CDR2 FQNEAQ come from the germline V gene. This CDR3 has 14 amino acids. V was clipped by 4 bases and J by 3 bases; unmatched bases: 2. CDR3 sequence: CASSSDRVNQPQHF. Written as DNA, the CDR3 is TGTGCCAGCAGCTCGGACAGGGTCAATCAGCCCCAGCATTTT.

The rearrangement uses TRBV5-1 and TRBJ2-3, with TRBD2 matching over 8 bases. The CDR3 contains 17 residues. CDR1 is SGHRS, CDR2 YFSETQ, per germline. Germline trimming cut 0 bases from V and 5 bases from J; bases unmatched to any gene: 11. The CDR3 here is CASSLAGSGMPGDTQYF. CDR3 sequence (DNA): TGCGCCAGCAGCTTGGCCGGTAGCGGGATGCCGGGAGATACGCAGTATTTT.

The V and J genes are TRBV12-3 or TRBV12-4 and TRBJ2-2, with D uncertain. The germline V and J ends were trimmed by 8 bases and 2 bases, with 12 bases remaining between them. The CDR3 sequence is 14 residues long. For the CDR3, the DNA is TGTGCCAGCTTCCCTGGTCGAAACACCGGGGAGCTGTTTTTT. Its protein product is CASFPGRNTGELFF.

The chain joins TRBV20-1 to TRBJ2-1; the match to TRBD2 covers 8 bases. Germline V gene data show CDR1 as DFQATT and CDR2 as SNEGSKA (reference sequence). The CDR3 covers 14 residues. J was trimmed by 3 bases and V by 5 bases; bases with no gene match: 6. CDR3 nucleotide sequence: TGCAGTGCTGGCATAGCGGGGATCTACAATGAGCAGTTCTTC. Amino acids: CSAGIAGIYNEQFF.

This clonotype was recorded a few times. This chain connects TRBV5-1 to TRBJ2-7; unclear D gene. The CDR3 is 15 amino acids. V was clipped by 7 bases and J by 0 bases, with 17 bases between them. Germline CDR1 SGHRS, CDR2 YFSETQ. CDR3 residues: CASSVGRNPSYEQYF. DNA for the CDR3: TGCGCCAGCTCGGTAGGAAGGAATCCCTCCTACGAGCAGTACTTC.

V is TRBV2 and J is TRBJ2-1, with D tentatively TRBD1 or TRBD2 (5 bases each). Trimming removed 8 bases at V and 3 bases at J, with 11 bases between. CDR1 is SNHLY, CDR2 FYNNEI, per germline. The CDR3 is 13 amino acids. The CDR3 loop reads CASRGGHYNEQFF. The DNA for the CDR3 is TGTGCCAGCCGGGGCGGGCACTACAATGAGCAGTTCTTC.

In its sample, this clonotype was seen a few times. The chain combines TRBV6-5 with TRBJ2-5; D is unresolved. The CDR3 is 15 residues long. CDR1 and CDR2 from the germline V gene are MNHEY and SVGAGI. V lost 2 bases, J lost 1 base, and 11 bases lay in between. The CDR3 nucleotides read TGTGCCAGCAGTTACGCACCATTTTCCCAAGAGACCCAGTACTTC. Its protein is CASSYAPFSQETQYF.

This clonotype has ten or more counts. The rearrangement uses TRBV12-3 or TRBV12-4 and TRBJ1-3, with D perhaps matching TRBD1 (5 bases). V was trimmed by 8 bases and J by 3 bases, leaving 14 bases between them. The CDR3 covers 14 residues. The CDR3 loop is CASPGPGLGNTIYF. CDR3 sequence (DNA): TGTGCCAGCCCGGGCCCAGGGCTTGGAAACACCATATATTTT.

The table lists this clonotype with a few counts. The rearrangement uses TRBV7-6 and TRBJ2-1; TRBD2 aligns across 13 bases. The CDR3 contains 17 residues. CDR1 is SGHVS and CDR2 is FNYEAQ in the germline V gene. V dropped 5 bases and J dropped 0; count of bases not matched to a gene: 4. Here the CDR3 reads CASSEGTSGNSYNEQFF. For the CDR3, the DNA is TGTGCCAGCAGCGAAGGGACTAGCGGGAACTCCTACAATGAGCAGTTCTTC.

This clonotype has a handful of counts. The chain has TRBV20-1 and TRBJ2-3, with 10 bases fitting TRBD2. Trimming at V came to 1 base and at J to 3 bases, leaving 16 bases not matched to a gene. This CDR3 contains 19 residues. Germline values: CDR1 DFQATT, CDR2 SNEGSKA (reference sequence). The CDR3 spells CSARGPSGSTGLPTDTQYF. CDR3 in DNA: TGCAGTGCTAGAGGTCCTAGCGGGAGTACAGGCTTACCGACAGATACGCAGTATTTT.

In regard to this clonotype: This could be a read error, since a much larger clone is one nucleotide away. The chain recombines TRBV11-2 with TRBJ2-1, with D possibly matching TRBD1 (5 bases). CDR3 size: 11 residues. Germline loops: CDR1 SGHAT, CDR2 FQNNGV. The germline V and J ends were trimmed by 8 bases and 8 bases, with 10 bases remaining between them. The CDR3 DNA reads TGTGCCAGCCGTGACAGCGATGAGCAGTTCTTC. This codes for CASRDSDEQFF.

V is TRBV27 and J is TRBJ2-6; 7 nucleotides line up with TRBD1. V lost 5 bases to trimming and J lost 2 bases; unmatched junction nucleotides: 6. CDR3 length equals 16 residues. Germline V gene data show CDR1 as MNHEY and CDR2 as SMNVEV (reference sequence). CDR3 nucleotides: TGTGCCAGCAGTCCGAGACAGGGTGCTGGGGCCAACGTCCTGACTTTC. It translates to CASSPRQGAGANVLTF.

This clonotype was observed a handful of times. CDR3 residues: CASRPDPASGNTIYF. DNA of the CDR3: TGTGCCAGCAGACCGGACCCAGCCTCTGGAAACACCATATATTTT. V gene TRBV6-1 combines with J gene TRBJ1-3; no reliable D call. Germline values: CDR1 MNHNS, CDR2 SASEGT. The CDR3 runs 15 residues. V lost 6 bases to trimming and J lost 0 bases, with 12 bases between them.

The V and J genes are TRBV15 and TRBJ2-7; D possibly matches TRBD1 or TRBD2 (7 bases each). The V gene lost 5 bases and the J gene lost 7 bases, with 15 bases spanning the gap. This CDR3 is 13 amino acids long. Germline V CDR1 and CDR2: LNHNV, YYDKDF (reference sequence). The chain's CDR3 is CATSYGRGGEQYF. Written as DNA, the CDR3 is TGTGCCACCAGCTACGGCAGGGGGGGGGAGCAGTACTTC.

This chain joins TRBV7-2 and TRBJ2-3; D not resolved. V was pared by 1 base and J by 0 bases, with 11 bases between. Germline V gene sequence: CDR1 SGHTA, CDR2 FQGNSA. CDR3 length: 16 residues. The CDR3 reads CASSLGVARSTDTQYF. CDR3 DNA sequence: TGTGCCAGCAGCTTAGGGGTAGCAAGGAGCACAGATACGCAGTATTTT.

There are a few counts of this clonotype. This rearrangement joins TRBV9 to TRBJ1-1; 8 nucleotides agree with TRBD1. This CDR3 has 13 amino acids. The V and J ends lost 8 bases and 1 base, in that order; junction bases with no gene match: 4. Germline loops: CDR1 SGDLS, CDR2 YYNGEE. Here the CDR3 DNA reads TGTGCCAGTGGACAGGGACCGAACACTGAAGCTTTCTTT. Translation gives CASGQGPNTEAFF.

This clonotype was recorded a few times. The chain is built from TRBV7-6 and TRBJ2-7, with D perhaps TRBD1 (6 bases). The CDR3 has 15 amino acids. CDR1 and CDR2 from the germline V gene are SGHVS and FNYEAQ. V lost 5 bases and J 3 bases, leaving 17 bases between the germline ends. CDR3 DNA sequence: TGTGCCAGCAGCCCGGACCCGGGACAAGACTACGAGCAGTACTTC. Encoded protein: CASSPDPGQDYEQYF. Full variable domain (outside the CDR3, taken from reference TRBV7-6 and TRBJ2-7): GAGVSQSPRYKVTKRGQDVALRCDPISGHVSLYWYRQALGQGPEFLTYFNYEAQQDKSGLPNDRFSAERPEGSISTLTIQRTEQRDSAMYRCASSPDPGQDYEQYFGPGTRLTVT.

In this sample, this clonotype turned up many times. In DNA form, the CDR3 reads TGCAGTGCTAGGGCCGGGACAGGGGGGACTGAAGCTTTCTTT. This codes for CSARAGTGGTEAFF. This rearrangement joins TRBV20-1 to TRBJ1-1; TRBD1 matches at 11 bases. Per the germline V gene, CDR1 is DFQATT and CDR2 is SNEGSKA (reference sequence). The CDR3 spans 14 residues. After removal of 3 bases from V and 5 bases from J, the junction contained 5 bases not matched to a gene.